The present T cell receptor beta chain was sequenced within a study of T cells in Graves' hyperthyroidism and ophthalmopathy. This clonotype was detected many times. Hyperthyroidism, newly diagnosed and lasting under 2 months, affected patients aged 18 to 65. It was RNA transcripts that yielded the amplified TCR beta CDR3 regions. Using the HTBI primer set, a first-round RT-PCR was run on the TCR CDR3. In TCRdb, the multiplex PCR reads were re-called with MiXCR into one record per CDR3 protein. The sample consists of about 560,000 distinct CDR3 sequences, around 15% of them appearing once. Germline V gives CDR1 ENHRY, CDR2 SYGVKD. Between the trimmed V and J ends, which lost 5 bases and 0 bases, there was a span of 15 bases. CDR3 length equals 16 residues.

This chain links TRBV10-3 with TRBJ2-3, with D perhaps matching TRBD2 (7 bases). This clonotype was obtained from a woman aged 18-35 years with Graves' hyperthyroidism. The sequenced sample was blood. CDR3 region: CAISQTGGASTDTQYF. The CDR3 DNA reads TGTGCCATCAGTCAAACGGGGGGCGCTAGCACAGATACGCAGTATTTT.